The TCR beta chain under discussion was sequenced for a study of T-cell reconstitution after alpha-beta-depleted transplantation in children (dated by TCRdb to the mid-2010s). Notes on the research overall: Using TCR repertoire profiling, the study followed T-cell immune reconstitution in a quantitative way in children after TCRalphabeta/CD19-depleted allogeneic hematopoietic cell transplantation.

Concerning this clonotype: It has no known antigen specificity. There are no base qualities to consult, and no much larger clone falls within one base.

The library was generated by PCR. The sequencer listed for this sample is Illumina HiSeq 2500. To normalize quantification of the TCRbeta repertoire, the TCR libraries were built with molecular barcoding that relied on unique molecular identifiers. TCRdb passed the public sequencing reads through fastp at Q25 and MiXCR, retaining productive beta sequences. Rows merge per CDR3 protein into single entries with the most common DNA and genes. Within this sample are 200,000 to 250,000 distinct CDR3 sequences, with around 10% of them counted one time only. Approximately 6.2% of the sample rests with the top ten. CDR3 length: 12 amino acids, cysteine to phenylalanine. Only CDR3 DNA is held: 36 bases, read in frame from base 1. Trimming costs V 7 bases and J 0 bases, and their ends lie 7 bases apart. Reading the germline V gene (reference sequence) gives CDR1 WNHNN and CDR2 SYGVQD.

The chain is encoded by TRBV10-1 joined to TRBJ2-7, with no confidently assigned D gene. The clonotype originates from a human donor who donated a stem cell graft to a child with acute lymphoblastic leukemia. Here the sequenced sample was PBMCs from the stem cell graft donor, taken from the stem cell graft. The DNA sequence follows: TGCGCCAGCACCTCGAGCTCCTACGAGCAGTACTTC. Protein translation: CASTSSSYEQYF.